Presented here are 21 T cell receptor beta chains from one specimen sequenced in a study of blood T cells in healthy people across ages. The use of a sample-barcoded 5' primer and a J-beta primer mix characterized a second PCR of roughly 6 to 11 cycles. TCRdb used MiXCR to reprocess the 5' RACE reads, holding one entry per CDR3 protein. Of roughly 680,000 distinct CDR3 sequences listed, around 50% are singletons. The material sequenced was blood. The receptors come from an elderly woman in good health.

J is TRBJ2-6 and V is TRBV4-3; D may match TRBD1 or TRBD2 (5 bases each). Germline assignment: CDR1 LGHNA and CDR2 YSLEER. The V end was cut by 6 bases, the J end by 2 bases, with 8 bases between. The CDR3 runs 14 residues. The CDR3, as DNA: TGCGCCAGCAGAGGGACCGCTGGGGCCAACGTCCTGACTTTC. It codes for CASRGTAGANVLTF.

The rearrangement uses TRBV7-2 and TRBJ1-2; D gene ambiguous. V shed 5 bases and J shed 3 bases, with 19 bases lying between them. Per germline, CDR1 SGHTA and CDR2 FQGNSA. The CDR3 runs 16 residues. CDR3 DNA sequence: TGTGCCAGCAGCACCTCCTTTAATGGGTGGGACTATGGCTACACCTTC. Translated, it gives CASSTSFNGWDYGYTF.

This sequence joins TRBV9 and TRBJ2-1; D might be TRBD2 (5 bases). Germline CDR1 and CDR2: SGDLS and YYNGEE. The CDR3 totals 14 residues. The ends were cut back, 0 bases at V and 7 bases at J, with 11 bases in the middle. The CDR3 protein is CASSVESRGNEQFF. The CDR3 region has the DNA TGTGCCAGCAGCGTAGAGTCTCGGGGAAATGAGCAGTTCTTC.

The chain is built from TRBV18 and TRBJ2-1; TRBD2 matches at 10 bases. The CDR3 is made up of 14 amino acids. In germline, CDR1 is KGHSH, CDR2 LQKENI. The trim removed 3 bases at V and 8 bases at J, leaving 4 bases unmatched. The CDR3 DNA sequence: TGTGCCAGCTCACCGGGACTAGCGAGGGATGAGCAGTTCTTC. It is translated as CASSPGLARDEQFF. The full variable domain, in which reference TRBV18 and TRBJ2-1 provide the parts outside the CDR3, is NAGVMQNPRHLVRRRGQEARLRCSPMKGHSHVYWYRQLPEEGLKFMVYLQKENIIDESGMPKERFSAEFPKEGPSILRIQQVVRGDSAAYFCASSPGLARDEQFFGPGTRLTVL.

Concerning this clonotype itself: A much larger clonotype is one base distant, so this may be a read error. This rearrangement joins TRBV6-2 or TRBV6-3 to TRBJ2-4; D not resolved. Germline-derived CDR1 and CDR2 are MNHEY and SVGEGT. With 4 bases removed from V and 3 bases from J, the gap between germline ends came to 16 bases. The CDR3 is 16 residues long. DNA for the CDR3: TGTGCCAGCAGTTGCTCGGTCAGGCGGAACAAAAACATTCAGTACTTC. Translating gives CASSCSVRRNKNIQYF.

This chain links TRBV29-1 with TRBJ2-7; D is ambiguous. CDR3 length: 8 residues. Germline assignment: CDR1 SQVTM and CDR2 ANQGSEA. Trimming took off 7 bases at V and 4 bases at J, with 2 bases between the two ends. In DNA, the CDR3 is TGCAGCGCGTACGAGCAGTACTTC. Its protein product is CSAYEQYF.

This clonotype was found many times. V and J are TRBV5-1 and TRBJ1-2, with 10 bases identical to TRBD1. This CDR3 contains 14 residues. After removal of 1 base from V and 8 bases from J, the junction contained 5 bases not matched to a gene. Germline assignment: CDR1 SGHRS and CDR2 YFSETQ. The CDR3 nucleotides read TGCGCCAGCAGCTTGAATGACAGGGGGCAAGGCTACACCTTC. Its translation: CASSLNDRGQGYTF.

About this clonotype itself: A much larger clone lies one base from this, so it may be a read error. The chain recombines TRBV4-2 with TRBJ1-5; D ambiguous. The CDR3 consists of 14 residues. Germline V CDR1 and CDR2: LGHNA, YNFKEQ. The CDR3 is CASSQADSNQPQPF. CDR3 nucleotide sequence: TGTGCCAGCAGCCAAGCTGATAGCAATCAGCCCCAGCCTTTT.

In its sample, this clonotype was seen a few times. The chain employs TRBV6-2 or TRBV6-3 and TRBJ2-4; a weak D match, TRBD1 (6 bases). Germline assignment: CDR1 MNHEY and CDR2 SVGEGT. V shed 4 bases and J shed 3 bases, with 16 bases lying between them. The CDR3 runs 16 residues. The CDR3 sequence: CASSSQGLINKNIQYF. The CDR3 coding sequence is TGTGCCAGCAGTTCCCAGGGGCTAATTAACAAAAACATTCAGTACTTC.

The rearrangement uses TRBV6-6 and TRBJ2-1, with 7 bases lining up with TRBD1. CDR3 length: 16 amino acids. Germline lookup yields CDR1 MNHNY and CDR2 SVGAGI (reference sequence). With 6 bases clipped from V and 4 bases from J, the junction kept 12 bases outside the gene matches. The DNA for the CDR3 is TGTGCCAGCAGCACATCTCCGGGACAGAGTTACAATGAGCAGTTCTTC. Translation: CASSTSPGQSYNEQFF.

This clonotype was seen only a few times. CDR3: CASSDDRVTEAFF. The CDR3 region has the DNA TGTGCCAGCAGCGATGACAGGGTCACTGAAGCTTTCTTT. This rearrangement joins TRBV2 to TRBJ1-1; 7 nucleotides align to TRBD1. Germline CDR1 and CDR2: SNHLY and FYNNEI. CDR3 length equals 13 residues. The V segment lost 6 bases and the J segment 4 bases; nucleotides outside the gene matches: 5.

V gene TRBV20-1 combines with J gene TRBJ2-5; D ambiguous. The J call may be mistaken, given a closer DNA end match to TRBJ2-7. The CDR3 extends over 16 amino acids. The germline gives CDR1 DFQATT, CDR2 SNEGSKA (reference sequence). The DNA of the CDR3 is TGCAGTGCTAGAGATCAGAACGAGGCCGGCACCTACGAGCAGTACTTC. Translating gives CSARDQNEAGTYEQYF.

This clonotype was counted many times. J is TRBJ2-1 and V is TRBV12-3 or TRBV12-4; no firm D call. The CDR3 runs 13 residues. V was clipped by 3 bases and J by 4 bases, with 7 bases between them. In nucleotides, the CDR3 is TGTGCCAGCAGTTTCGACCAGTACAATGAGCAGTTCTTC. It is translated as CASSFDQYNEQFF.

The chain joins TRBV12-3 or TRBV12-4 to TRBJ2-1; 8 bases match TRBD1. This CDR3 region has 16 residues. Losses at the gene ends were 5 bases for V and 7 bases for J; bases not matched to a gene: 13. Here the CDR3 reads CASSKQGQGRRNEQFF. CDR3 coding DNA: TGTGCCAGCAGTAAACAAGGACAGGGTCGGAGGAATGAGCAGTTCTTC.

The rearrangement uses TRBV27 and TRBJ1-2; the match to TRBD1 covers 8 bases. Germline V gene data show CDR1 as MNHEY and CDR2 as SMNVEV (reference sequence). The V segment lost 5 bases and the J segment 3 bases; nucleotides outside the gene matches: 8. The CDR3 sequence is 15 residues long. The CDR3, as DNA: TGTGCCAGCAGTCGGCGATCAGGGGGCGACTATGGCTACACCTTC. It codes for CASSRRSGGDYGYTF.

As to this clonotype: A much larger clonotype is one base distant, so this may be a read error. The chain links TRBV4-2 to TRBJ2-1; D is undetermined. Gene TRBJ2-7 matches the end of the DNA better, so the J call may be wrong. CDR3 length: 16 amino acids. CDR1 and CDR2 (germline): LGHNA, YNFKEQ. The CDR3 reads CASSQDVALSYNEQYF. The CDR3 nucleotides read TGTGCCAGCAGCCAAGACGTGGCGCTCTCCTACAATGAGCAGTACTTC.

This clonotype has ten or more counts. The rearrangement joins TRBV20-1 to TRBJ2-7; 8 bases map to TRBD2. The CDR3 spans 15 residues. Germline-derived CDR1 and CDR2 are DFQATT and SNEGSKA (reference sequence). With 0 bases clipped from V and 5 bases from J, the junction kept 9 bases outside the gene matches. CDR3 sequence: CSARDRRLAFHEQYF. As DNA, the CDR3 is TGCAGTGCTAGAGACCGTAGACTAGCGTTCCACGAGCAGTACTTC.

This clonotype was counted many times. The chain recombines TRBV7-9 with TRBJ2-7, with a weak D call TRBD1 (5 bases). Trimming cost V 1 base and J 12 bases, with 10 bases left between them. Per germline, CDR1 SEHNR and CDR2 FQNEAQ (reference sequence). The CDR3 spans 11 residues. In nucleotides, the CDR3 is TGTGCCAGCAGCTTAGTGGGGCCCATGTACTTC. Protein: CASSLVGPMYF.

This clonotype was counted once. This may stem from a read error, because a much larger clone lies one nucleotide away. This rearrangement joins TRBV10-3 to TRBJ1-6; D may be TRBD1 (5 bases). The CDR3 is made up of 14 amino acids. CDR1 is ENHRY, CDR2 SYGVKD, per germline. The chain's CDR3 is CAIRTGAEGSSLHF. CDR3 bases: TGTGCCATCAGAACCGGGGCCGAGGGTTCATCCCTCCACTTT.

CDR3: CASSIRSGGGSYEQYF. CDR3 coding DNA: TGTGCCAGCAGTATACGTTCGGGTGGTGGCTCCTACGAGCAGTACTTC. This chain links TRBV28 with TRBJ2-7; no clear D gene. V was trimmed by 5 bases and J by 0 bases, leaving 17 bases between them. Per the germline V gene, CDR1 is MDHEN and CDR2 is SYDVKM. CDR3 length: 16 residues.

The chain recombines TRBV14 with TRBJ2-5, with 8 bases matching TRBD1. The junction had 10 bases not matched to a gene; V was cut back by 4 bases and J by 3 bases. CDR1 and CDR2 (germline): SGHDN, FVKESK. This CDR3 comprises 16 residues. CDR3 sequence reads: CASSPPRQGMEETQYF. In nucleotides, the CDR3 is TGTGCCAGCAGCCCACCTAGACAGGGGATGGAAGAGACCCAGTACTTC.